These 9 T cell receptor beta chains originate from one sample sequenced in a study of cytomegalovirus exposure and HLA in healthy donors. PCR employed 60 Vbeta and 13 Jbeta primers. Assay: immunoSEQ multiplex PCR; the TCRdb copy retains only in-frame clones and omits some. The top ten hold 2.6% of the sample, which has roughly 190,000 clones, roughly 84% seen once. Sequenced sample: PBMCs. All receptors derive from a woman aged 50 to 60 in good health and CMV-seropositive.

The rearrangement uses TRBV5-6 and TRBJ1-6, with 7 bases matching TRBD1. CDR1 SGHDT and CDR2 YYEEEE come from the germline V gene. The length of the CDR3 is 16 residues. V lost 4 bases to trimming and J lost 10 bases; unmatched junction nucleotides: 14. The DNA for the CDR3 is TGTGCCAGCAGCGTGACAGGGCTTGATGATCGATCACCCCTCCACTTT. Translation: CASSVTGLDDRSPLHF. Full variable domain (missing parts from reference TRBV5-6 and TRBJ1-6): DAGVTQSPTHLIKTRGQQVTLRCSPKSGHDTVSWYQQALGQGPQFIFQYYEEEERQRGNFPDRFSGHQFPNYSSELNVNALLLGDSALYLCASSVTGLDDRSPLHFGNGTRLTVT.

The gene calls are TRBV25-1 and TRBJ1-2, with 9 positions matching TRBD1. Germline V CDR1 and CDR2: MGHDK, SYGVNS. This CDR3 is 14 amino acids long. Unmatched junction bases numbered 4, after V lost 4 bases and J lost 4 bases. CDR3 nucleotides: TGTGCCAGCAGTGCACAGGGGGCGGGCTATGGCTACACCTTC. Amino acids: CASSAQGAGYGYTF.

V is TRBV5-6 and J is TRBJ1-2; D gene ambiguous. Trimming shortened V by 2 bases and J by 2 bases, and 7 bases separated the two germline ends. CDR3 length equals 13 residues. Looked up from germline, CDR1 is SGHDT and CDR2 is YYEEEE. The CDR3 sequence: CASSFQRNYGYTF. The CDR3 bases are TGTGCCAGCAGCTTTCAGAGGAACTATGGCTACACCTTC.

The V and J genes are TRBV6-1 and TRBJ1-5; possible D gene TRBD1, 5 bases. The CDR3 length is 15 residues. With 2 bases removed from V and 3 bases from J, the gap between germline ends came to 11 bases. Germline loops: CDR1 MNHNS, CDR2 SASEGT. The DNA for the CDR3 is TGTGCCAGCAGTGAACAGGGATGGAACAATCAGCCCCAGCATTTT. This codes for CASSEQGWNNQPQHF.

The chain carries TRBV19 and TRBJ1-4; D gene uncertain. In germline, CDR1 is LNHDA, CDR2 SQIVND (reference sequence). This CDR3 has 15 residues. Trimming left V 5 bases short and J 0 bases short, with 10 bases between. Here the CDR3 DNA reads TGTGCCAGTAGTCGGACTTTTGCAACTAATGAAAAACTGTTTTTT. Protein product: CASSRTFATNEKLFF.

This sequence joins TRBV4-1 and TRBJ1-2, with D perhaps matching TRBD1 (6 bases). Germline V CDR1 and CDR2: MGHRA, YSYEKL. This CDR3 contains 15 residues. V was clipped by 0 bases and J by 3 bases, with 11 bases between them. The CDR3 region is CASSQDPTGDYGYTF. CDR3 nucleotide sequence: TGCGCCAGCAGCCAAGATCCGACAGGTGACTATGGCTACACCTTC.

The chain has TRBV5-6 and TRBJ1-2; 10 bases map to TRBD1. The ends lost 4 bases at V and 4 bases at J; junction bases unmatched: 10. Germline V gives CDR1 SGHDT, CDR2 YYEEEE. The CDR3 spans 16 residues. The CDR3 DNA reads TGTGCCAGCAGCCTCTCTGACAGGGGGCTTGGCTATGGCTACACCTTC. Its translation: CASSLSDRGLGYGYTF.

The V call is TRBV9, the J call TRBJ2-7; TRBD1 matches at 11 bases. The trim removed 0 bases at V and 7 bases at J, leaving 3 bases unmatched. Germline V gives CDR1 SGDLS, CDR2 YYNGEE. The CDR3 runs to 14 residues. CDR3 sequence reads: CASSVAGTGGEQYF. CDR3 bases: TGTGCCAGCAGCGTAGCGGGGACAGGGGGAGAGCAGTACTTC.

The V and J genes are TRBV27 and TRBJ1-2; D is undetermined. V was clipped by 4 bases and J by 5 bases, with 23 bases between them. The CDR3 extends over 17 amino acids. The germline V gene has CDR1 MNHEY and CDR2 SMNVEV (reference sequence). The CDR3 region has the DNA TGTGCCAGCAGTTCATCAATCCCGCGGAACTCGCTTTATGGCTACACCTTC. Amino acid sequence: CASSSSIPRNSLYGYTF.